The 20 T cell receptor beta chains listed next were all sequenced from one sample in a study of cytomegalovirus exposure and HLA in healthy donors. PCR used 60 Vbeta primers and 13 Jbeta primers. Profiling relied on immunoSEQ multiplex PCR, and the TCRdb table lists in-frame clones only, not all of them. This table holds 120,000 to 150,000 clones, about 80% found once. The sequenced sample was PBMCs. The origin of the receptors is a male donor in good health and CMV-seropositive.

This chain connects TRBV28 to TRBJ1-5; 8 positions match TRBD1. Germline V gives CDR1 MDHEN, CDR2 SYDVKM. After removal of 5 bases from V and 1 base from J, the junction contained 4 bases not matched to a gene. This CDR3 is 15 amino acids long. CDR3 in DNA: TGTGCCAGCAGTCCTCGGACAGGGAGCAATCAGCCCCAGCATTTT. It codes for CASSPRTGSNQPQHF.

The V and J genes are TRBV7-9 and TRBJ2-5, with D possibly matching TRBD2 (6 bases). The length of the CDR3 is 14 residues. V shed 6 bases and J shed 4 bases, with 15 bases lying between them. Germline V gene lookup returns CDR1 SEHNR and CDR2 FQNEAQ (reference sequence). CDR3 sequence reads: CASRVTGVGETQYF. The CDR3 nucleotides read TGTGCCAGCAGAGTGACGGGAGTGGGAGAGACCCAGTACTTC.

The chain is built from TRBV9 and TRBJ2-3, with 13 bases lining up with TRBD2. CDR3 length: 16 residues. Germline V lookup: CDR1 SGDLS, CDR2 YYNGEE. V gave up 6 bases and J gave up 6 bases; unmatched junction bases: 10. The CDR3 region has the DNA TGTGCCAGCAAATCCGGGACTAGCGGGATTCCGGATACGCAGTATTTT. Translated, it gives CASKSGTSGIPDTQYF.

V usage is TRBV28 and J usage is TRBJ2-2, with 7 bases matching TRBD2. Germline CDR1 reads MDHEN; CDR2 reads SYDVKM. V dropped 6 bases and J dropped 3; count of bases not matched to a gene: 10. The CDR3 has 16 amino acids. CDR3: CASSTPGLSYTGELFF. The CDR3 DNA sequence: TGTGCCAGCAGCACCCCGGGACTATCTTACACCGGGGAGCTGTTTTTT.

V is TRBV5-4 and J is TRBJ2-1; 8 bases fit TRBD1. The CDR3 has 15 amino acids. Germline values: CDR1 SGHNT, CDR2 YYREEE (reference sequence). Trimming cost V 4 bases and J 9 bases; bases outside gene matches: 12. CDR3: CASSQRETGVGEQFF. CDR3 nucleotide sequence: TGTGCCAGCAGCCAACGAGAGACAGGGGTGGGTGAGCAGTTCTTC.

V is TRBV7-8 and J is TRBJ2-7, with D unresolved. The CDR3 is 13 amino acids. V shed 5 bases and J shed 3 bases, with 11 bases lying between them. Looked up from germline, CDR1 is SGHVS and CDR2 is FQNEAQ. The CDR3 nucleotides read TGTGCCAGCAGCAATAACGAGAACTACGAGCAGTACTTC. Its protein product is CASSNNENYEQYF.

The V and J genes are TRBV14 and TRBJ1-4; TRBD1 matches at 7 bases. CDR1 is SGHDN and CDR2 is FVKESK in the germline V gene. The CDR3 totals 15 residues. Trimming at V came to 6 bases and at J to 7 bases, leaving 11 bases not matched to a gene. The CDR3 region has the DNA TGTGCCAGCAGTTCCCCGGGACAGAGGGGTGAAAAACTGTTTTTT. Amino acid sequence: CASSSPGQRGEKLFF.

This clone was counted only a few times. This rearrangement joins TRBV6-5 to TRBJ2-1, with 9 bases aligning to TRBD2. The germline V gene has CDR1 MNHEY and CDR2 SVGAGI. V shed 2 bases, J shed 4 bases, and the junction held 3 bases outside the gene matches. CDR3 length equals 15 residues. CDR3 sequence: CASSYVLAGYNEQFF. The CDR3 bases are TGTGCCAGCAGTTACGTCCTAGCGGGATACAATGAGCAGTTCTTC.

This rearrangement joins TRBV19 to TRBJ2-1; D ambiguous. This CDR3 has 12 amino acids. CDR1 is LNHDA, CDR2 SQIVND, per germline (reference sequence). Trimming removed 4 bases at V and 3 bases at J, with 4 bases between. The DNA of the CDR3 is TGTGCCAGTAGTACTAACTACAATGAGCAGTTCTTC. Its translation is CASSTNYNEQFF.

This rearrangement joins TRBV4-2 to TRBJ1-5, with D tentatively TRBD1 (6 bases). CDR3 length: 14 residues. Between the trimmed V and J ends, which lost 5 bases and 2 bases, there was a span of 10 bases. The germline V gene has CDR1 LGHNA and CDR2 YNFKEQ. CDR3 sequence (DNA): TGTGCCAGCAGCAGCCGACAGGGCAATCAGCCCCAGCATTTT. It translates to CASSSRQGNQPQHF.

The table lists this clone with a few counts. The chain links TRBV6-6 to TRBJ2-2; D ambiguous. This CDR3 spans 14 amino acids. Germline V gene lookup returns CDR1 MNHNY and CDR2 SVGAGI (reference sequence). V was trimmed by 2 bases and J by 5 bases, leaving 9 bases between them. This CDR3 reads CASSYSKETGELFF. CDR3 nucleotides: TGTGCCAGCAGTTACAGTAAGGAGACCGGGGAGCTGTTTTTT.

This chain uses TRBV15 with TRBJ1-5; the D is unclear. CDR3 length: 14 residues. Germline assignment: CDR1 LNHNV and CDR2 YYDKDF (reference sequence). With 3 bases removed from V and 7 bases from J, the gap between germline ends came to 13 bases. This chain's CDR3 is CATSRETSYQPQHF. Here the CDR3 DNA reads TGTGCCACCAGCAGGGAGACCAGTTACCAGCCCCAGCATTTT.

The V gene is TRBV6-6, the J gene TRBJ2-5; the match to TRBD1 covers 9 bases. The end of the DNA is better explained by TRBJ2-7, so the J call may be wrong. The CDR3 is 14 amino acids. CDR1 and CDR2 (germline): MNHNY, SVGAGI (reference sequence). The CDR3 loop reads CASSSQTGGYEQYF. In nucleotides, the CDR3 is TGTGCCAGCAGTTCCCAGACAGGGGGCTACGAGCAGTACTTC.

The CDR3 DNA sequence: TGTGCCAGCTCACCAAGGGAGCCGTACAATGAGCAGTTCTTC. Encoded protein: CASSPREPYNEQFF. The rearrangement links TRBV18 to TRBJ2-1, with a possible D match to TRBD2 (5 bases). Per germline, CDR1 KGHSH and CDR2 LQKENI. The V end lost 2 bases, the J end lost 4 bases, and 9 bases lay between the germline ends. This CDR3 is 14 amino acids long.

The chain couples TRBV25-1 to TRBJ2-7; a weak D match, TRBD1 (5 bases). The germline V and J ends were trimmed by 8 bases and 2 bases, with 10 bases remaining between them. Per germline, CDR1 MGHDK and CDR2 SYGVNS. The CDR3 is 12 amino acids. The CDR3 here is CASEGAPYEQYF. In DNA, the CDR3 is TGTGCCAGCGAAGGGGCCCCCTACGAGCAGTACTTC.

The chain is built from TRBV6-5 and TRBJ2-5; 7 bases match TRBD1. Trimming cost V 6 bases and J 5 bases; bases outside gene matches: 6. Germline-derived CDR1 and CDR2 are MNHEY and SVGAGI. CDR3 length: 13 amino acids. CDR3 sequence (DNA): TGTGCCAGCAGACGACAGGGCTGGGAGACCCAGTACTTC. This gives the protein CASRRQGWETQYF.

The J gene is TRBJ2-3, the V gene TRBV12-5; 10 positions agree with TRBD2. This CDR3 has 18 amino acids. Germline loops: CDR1 LGHNT, CDR2 FRNRAP. Unmatched junction bases numbered 14, after V lost 6 bases and J lost 2 bases. In nucleotides, the CDR3 is TGTGCTAGTGGGGACAAGCGGGAGGGCCGTTGCGCCACAGATACGCAGTATTTT. Its translation: CASGDKREGRCATDTQYF.

The chain combines TRBV2 with TRBJ1-5; D not resolved. CDR1 SNHLY and CDR2 FYNNEI come from the germline V gene. V was pared by 1 base and J by 3 bases, with 10 bases between. This CDR3 comprises 15 residues. This CDR3 is CASSEVGRNNQPQHF. The CDR3 nucleotides read TGTGCCAGCAGTGAAGTGGGCAGAAACAATCAGCCCCAGCATTTT.

The rearrangement links TRBV14 to TRBJ1-1; D gene uncertain. The length of the CDR3 is 13 residues. V was cut by 1 base and J by 3 bases, with 6 bases left in between. Germline assignment: CDR1 SGHDN and CDR2 FVKESK. In DNA form, the CDR3 reads TGTGCCAGCAGCCAAGTTGGCTACACTGAAGCTTTCTTT. Its translation is CASSQVGYTEAFF.

This rearrangement joins TRBV18 to TRBJ2-5, with D perhaps matching TRBD2 (6 bases). CDR3 length: 13 amino acids. V lost 5 bases and J lost 3, with 10 bases in between. Germline assignment: CDR1 KGHSH and CDR2 LQKENI. The chain's CDR3 is CASSFGGKETQYF. CDR3 bases: TGTGCCAGCTCATTTGGGGGGAAAGAGACCCAGTACTTC.